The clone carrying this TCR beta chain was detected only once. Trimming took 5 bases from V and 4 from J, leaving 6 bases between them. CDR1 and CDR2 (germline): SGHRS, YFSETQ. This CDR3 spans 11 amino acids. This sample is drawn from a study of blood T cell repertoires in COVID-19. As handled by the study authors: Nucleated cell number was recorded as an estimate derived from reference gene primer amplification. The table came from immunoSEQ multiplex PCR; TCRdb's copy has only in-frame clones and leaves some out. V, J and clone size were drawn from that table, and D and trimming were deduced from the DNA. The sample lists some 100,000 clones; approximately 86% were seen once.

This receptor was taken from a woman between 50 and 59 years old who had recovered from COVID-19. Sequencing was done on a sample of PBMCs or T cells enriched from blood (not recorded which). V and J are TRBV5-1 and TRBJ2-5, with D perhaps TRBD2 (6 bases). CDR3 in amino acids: CASRGGETQYF. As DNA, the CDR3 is TGCGCCAGCAGGGGGGGAGAGACCCAGTACTTC.